This T cell receptor (beta chain) stems from a study of blood T cells in healthy people across ages. The second PCR ran roughly 6 to 12 cycles with a sample-barcoded 5' primer and J-beta primers. A template-switch adaptor with 12 random nucleotides tagged each cDNA molecule. Per sample, CDR3-containing paired-end reads numbered at least 2.5 million. TCRdb itself ran the 5' RACE reads through MiXCR, one entry per CDR3 protein. The data contain approximately 850,000 distinct CDR3 sequences, about 42% of them seen just once; the ten biggest clones take up nearly 20%. The CDR3 runs 13 residues. The ends lost 2 bases at V and 8 bases at J; junction bases unmatched: 7. CDR1 and CDR2 (germline): DFQATT, SNEGSKA (reference sequence).

The specimen sequenced was blood. The sequence came from a man in his 60s in good health. The chain has TRBV20-1 and TRBJ1-2; 8 nucleotides agree with TRBD1. The DNA of the CDR3 is TGCAGTGCTAGACTTGGACAGGGCTACGGCTACACCTTC. Residues: CSARLGQGYGYTF.